The clone carrying this T cell receptor beta chain was detected only a few times. Its antigen remains unidentified. The sample comes from a study of CD8+ T cells in alopecia areata. Study information: Severity of treated patients was scored by affected scalp percentage. Study-level points and caveats: Many expanded lesional clones remained in scalp and blood on tofacitinib. Scalp clonality and expanded CD8+ clones among the top 100 fell significantly with tofacitinib. Sharing of TCR sequences between patients (possibly for HLA-related reasons) was less clear than in mice.

Reverse transcribed after extraction, RNA yielded cDNA as the sequencing template. Produced via immunoSEQ multiplex PCR; TCRdb's table is partial and in-frame only. Of some 100,000 clones in the sample, roughly 40% were seen once. The sample's treatment: oral pan-JAK inhibitor, 5-10 mg twice daily. The origin of this receptor is a human donor with alopecia areata. The source was CD8+ T cells sorted from blood, collected at week 24, from a patient treated with tofacitinib.

The CDR3 reads CASSLQGGNQPQHF. CDR3 sequence (DNA): TGTGCCAGCAGCTTACAGGGAGGGAATCAGCCCCAGCATTTT. The rearrangement links TRBV7-8 to TRBJ1-5; D perhaps matches TRBD1 (5 bases). CDR3 length: 14 residues. CDR1 is SGHVS, CDR2 FQNEAQ, per germline. V dropped 2 bases and J dropped 4 bases, with 9 bases sitting between them.